Here is one T cell receptor (beta chain) with its context. The sample originates from a study of blood T cells in healthy people across ages. Germline V gene lookup returns CDR1 MNHEY and CDR2 SVGEGT. The CDR3 loop spans 15 amino acids. Trimming took off 6 bases at V and 7 bases at J, with 19 bases between the two ends. Through a sample-barcoded 5' primer and a J-beta primer mix, a second PCR was run for roughly 7 to 11 cycles. TCRdb reanalysed the 5' RACE reads using MiXCR and keeps one entry per CDR3 protein. The data show 650,000 or so distinct CDR3 sequences, with around 52% seen just once and roughly 13% held by the top ten.

This chain uses TRBV6-2 or TRBV6-3 with TRBJ1-5; weak D call: TRBD1 (5 bases). This receptor was identified in a woman of 80 years or more in good health. The specimen sequenced was blood. CDR3 residues: CASRSNKGMRQPQHF. The CDR3 nucleotides read TGTGCCAGCAGATCCAACAAGGGGATGAGGCAGCCCCAGCATTTT.